This is a list of T cell receptor beta chains from one sample in a study of identical twins. TCRdb processed the 5' RACE reads anew with MiXCR; each CDR3 protein has one entry. The sample lists 500,000 to 550,000 distinct CDR3 sequences; about 22% were seen once. These sequences were also reported in another study, on yellow fever vaccine responses in identical twins.

Sequencing used CD4+ T cells sorted from blood. The source of these receptors is a woman aged 18-29 years in good health. Each CDR3 is given without its conserved first and last residue. Fields, in order: V gene, J gene, CDR3 protein.

TRBV24-1	TRBJ2-1	ATSDRDRDYNEQF
TRBV24-1	TRBJ2-2	ATSELSGSPNTGELF
TRBV5-1	TRBJ2-1	ASSRDTTVNNEQF
TRBV6-2/TRBV6-3	TRBJ1-1	ASSYSTLWTGNTEAF
TRBV11-2	TRBJ2-5	ASSVQQGKETQY
TRBV29-1	TRBJ2-7	SVGAGNYEQY
TRBV12-3/TRBV12-4	TRBJ2-2	ASSGTVNTGELF
TRBV2	TRBJ2-4	ASSEASPQGWRY
TRBV6-4	TRBJ1-2	ASSEWGQKRGGYT
TRBV4-1	TRBJ2-3	ASSQEGSSSVDTQY
TRBV20-1	TRBJ2-3	SARAATDTQY
TRBV28	TRBJ2-2	ASRSSASNTGELF
TRBV5-1	TRBJ1-3	ASSNGQGHSGNTIY
TRBV15	TRBJ2-2	ATRLAGFTGELF
TRBV2	TRBJ2-3	ASSNRITDTQY
TRBV7-2	TRBJ2-3	ASSLLTEGTDTQY
TRBV6-5	TRBJ2-3	ASSYRAGPGTDTQY
TRBV12-3/TRBV12-4	TRBJ1-5	ASSLSGAAQPQH
TRBV15	TRBJ2-5	ATSREGVRVGTQY
TRBV5-1	TRBJ2-2	ASSLVGLLNTGELF
TRBV5-1	TRBJ2-1	ASSLPSTSYNEQF
TRBV24-1	TRBJ2-1	ATSDSDRGVSSEQF
TRBV5-1	TRBJ1-6	ASSSGGTVNSPLH
TRBV5-1	TRBJ2-2	ASSHGTGGAKGELF
TRBV2	TRBJ2-3	ASSYKASAVTDTQY